This TCR beta chain was profiled in a study of blood T cells in healthy people across ages. The study's findings and limits: Age advanced and TCR beta diversity per million T cells fell, roughly linearly. The study regarded diversity estimates from one million T cells as underestimates.

From germline, CDR1 is MNHEY and CDR2 SMNVEV (reference sequence). The CDR3 consists of 15 residues. The trim removed 5 bases at V and 8 bases at J, leaving 11 bases unmatched. With a J-beta primer mix and a sample-barcoded 5' primer, a second PCR ran 7 to 11 cycles. In TCRdb, the 5' RACE reads were re-called with MiXCR into one record per CDR3 protein. Of over 1.5 million distinct CDR3 sequences listed, approximately 50% are singletons. Turning to this clonotype: Its specificity is unknown.

The sample comprised blood. The receptor comes from a woman between 40 and 50 years old in good health. V usage is TRBV27 and J usage is TRBJ1-2; 10 bases map to TRBD1. The chain's CDR3 is CASSLTGGSFRGYTF. CDR3 in DNA: TGTGCCAGCAGTCTGACAGGGGGCTCCTTCAGAGGCTACACCTTC.